This T cell receptor (beta chain) derives from a study of blood T cell repertoires in COVID-19. About the study: The United States, Italy and Spain provided the acute and convalescent COVID-19 samples. PBMCs, B-cell-depleted T cells, or T cells provided the cDNA or gDNA that made up the material.

Trimming cost V 4 bases and J 0 bases; bases outside gene matches: 6. CDR3 length: 15 residues. From germline, CDR1 is SGHNT and CDR2 YYREEE (reference sequence). Original methodology: Reference gene primers were amplified, and this amplification served to estimate nucleated cell counts. Clones were read by immunoSEQ multiplex PCR, and TCRdb kept only the in-frame ones, dropping some. V and J calls and clone size are given by that table; D and trimming were obtained from the DNA. This sample has around 78,000 clones, with 90% found just once. Sequencing was done on a sample of peripheral blood. This receptor was obtained from a woman between 45 and 65 years old in a cohort sampled during active COVID-19. V is TRBV5-4 and J is TRBJ1-1; 7 nucleotides agree with TRBD1. This CDR3 is CASSTGTVMNTEAFF. Written as DNA, the CDR3 is TGTGCCAGCAGCACTGGGACAGTAATGAACACTGAAGCTTTCTTT.